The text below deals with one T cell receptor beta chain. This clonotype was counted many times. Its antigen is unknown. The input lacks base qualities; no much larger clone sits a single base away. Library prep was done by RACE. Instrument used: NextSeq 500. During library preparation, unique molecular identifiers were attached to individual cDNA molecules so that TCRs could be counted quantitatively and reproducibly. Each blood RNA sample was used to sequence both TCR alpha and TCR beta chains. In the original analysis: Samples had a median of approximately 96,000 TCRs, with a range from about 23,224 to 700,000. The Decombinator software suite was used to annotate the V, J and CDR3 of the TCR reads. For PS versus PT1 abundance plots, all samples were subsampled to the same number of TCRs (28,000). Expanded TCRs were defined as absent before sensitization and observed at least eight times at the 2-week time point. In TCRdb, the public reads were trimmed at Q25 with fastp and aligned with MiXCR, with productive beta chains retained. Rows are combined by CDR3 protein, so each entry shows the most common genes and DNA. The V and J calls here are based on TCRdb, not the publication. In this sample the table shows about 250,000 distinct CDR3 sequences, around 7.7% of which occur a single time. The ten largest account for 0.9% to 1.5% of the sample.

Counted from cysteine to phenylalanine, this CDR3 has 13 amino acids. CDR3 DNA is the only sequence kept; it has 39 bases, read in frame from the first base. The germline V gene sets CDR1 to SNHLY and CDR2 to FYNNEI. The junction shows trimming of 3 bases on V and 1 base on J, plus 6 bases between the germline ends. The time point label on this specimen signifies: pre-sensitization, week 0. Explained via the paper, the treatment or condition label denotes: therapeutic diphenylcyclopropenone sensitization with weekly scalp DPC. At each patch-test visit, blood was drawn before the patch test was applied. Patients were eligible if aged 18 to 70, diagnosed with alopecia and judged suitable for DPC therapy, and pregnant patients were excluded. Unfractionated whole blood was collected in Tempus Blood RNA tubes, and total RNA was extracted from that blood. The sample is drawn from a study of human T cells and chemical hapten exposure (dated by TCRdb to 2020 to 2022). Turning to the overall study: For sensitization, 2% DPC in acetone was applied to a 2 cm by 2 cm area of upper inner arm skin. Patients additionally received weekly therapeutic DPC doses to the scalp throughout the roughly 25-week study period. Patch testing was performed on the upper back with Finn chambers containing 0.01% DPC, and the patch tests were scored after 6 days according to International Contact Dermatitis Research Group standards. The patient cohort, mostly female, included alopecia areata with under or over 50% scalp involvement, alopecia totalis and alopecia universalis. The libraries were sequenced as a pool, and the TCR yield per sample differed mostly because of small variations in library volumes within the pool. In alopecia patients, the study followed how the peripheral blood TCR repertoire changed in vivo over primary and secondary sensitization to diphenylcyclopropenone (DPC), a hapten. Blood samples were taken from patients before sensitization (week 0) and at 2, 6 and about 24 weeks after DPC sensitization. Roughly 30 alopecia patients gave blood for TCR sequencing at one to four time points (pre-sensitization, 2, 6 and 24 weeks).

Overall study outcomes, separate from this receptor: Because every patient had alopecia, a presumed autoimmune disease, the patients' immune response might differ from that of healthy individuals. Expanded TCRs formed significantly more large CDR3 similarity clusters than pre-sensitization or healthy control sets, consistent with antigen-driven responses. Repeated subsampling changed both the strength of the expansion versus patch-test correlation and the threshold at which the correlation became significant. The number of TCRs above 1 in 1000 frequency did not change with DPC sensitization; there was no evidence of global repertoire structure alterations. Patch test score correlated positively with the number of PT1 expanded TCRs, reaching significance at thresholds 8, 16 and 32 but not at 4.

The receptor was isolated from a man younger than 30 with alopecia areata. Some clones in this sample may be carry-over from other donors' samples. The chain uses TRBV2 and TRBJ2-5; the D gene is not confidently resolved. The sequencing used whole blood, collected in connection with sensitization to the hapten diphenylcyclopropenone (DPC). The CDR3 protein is CASSDNIQETQYF. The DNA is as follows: TGTGCCAGCAGTGACAACATCCAAGAGACCCAGTACTTC.